Listed below are T cell receptor beta chains from one sample, sequenced in a study of blood T cells in healthy people across ages. Via MiXCR, TCRdb re-called the 5' RACE reads, giving one row per CDR3 protein. The data hold about 1,500,000 distinct CDR3 sequences, with over 25% observed a single time. The specimen was blood. These receptors were collected from a young woman in good health. CDR3s include the opening cysteine and the closing phenylalanine or tryptophan. Fields, in order: D gene, J gene, clone size, V gene, CDR3 protein, CDR3 DNA. The D gene is left open where the match is weak. Clone size is not always given. Where it is, it says once, few, many or a class for expanded clones.

-	TRBJ2-7	many	TRBV4-3	CASGRSRGDEQYF	TGCGCCAGCGGACGATCCAGGGGGGACGAGCAGTACTTC
TRBD1	TRBJ2-3	-	TRBV20-1	CSARGATGGTDTQYF	TGCAGTGCTAGAGGCGCGACAGGGGGCACAGATACGCAGTATTTT
TRBD1	TRBJ1-2	-	TRBV4-1	CASSQDHRQGGYTF	TGCGCCAGCAGCCAAGATCATCGACAGGGTGGCTACACCTTC
TRBD2	TRBJ2-1	-	TRBV11-2	CATEITSGNFYEQFF	TGTGCCACCGAGATAACTAGCGGGAATTTCTACGAGCAGTTCTTC
-	TRBJ2-5	few	TRBV19	CASSMGEGETQYF	TGTGCCAGTAGTATGGGGGAAGGAGAGACCCAGTACTTC
TRBD1	TRBJ2-5	many	TRBV28	CATLTTGLLPAEQETQYF	TGTGCCACCTTGACGACAGGGCTTTTACCGGCGGAACAAGAGACCCAGTACTTC
-	TRBJ2-7	many	TRBV20-1	CSAKGAATYEQYF	TGCAGTGCTAAGGGAGCGGCAACCTACGAGCAGTACTTC
TRBD1	TRBJ2-1	few	TRBV25-1	CASSGWTGNEQFF	TGTGCCAGCAGTGGATGGACAGGGAATGAGCAGTTCTTC
-	TRBJ2-3	-	TRBV4-2	CASSQEPSADTQYF	TGTGCCAGCAGCCAAGAACCTAGTGCAGATACGCAGTATTTT
-	TRBJ2-4	-	TRBV20-1	CSARLAVYNEQYF	TGCAGTGCTAGGTTAGCGGTCTACAATGAGCAGTACTTC
-	TRBJ2-1	-	TRBV20-1	CSARDPLRGTARYEQFF	TGCAGTGCTAGAGACCCCTTGAGGGGGACTGCTAGGTATGAGCAGTTCTTC